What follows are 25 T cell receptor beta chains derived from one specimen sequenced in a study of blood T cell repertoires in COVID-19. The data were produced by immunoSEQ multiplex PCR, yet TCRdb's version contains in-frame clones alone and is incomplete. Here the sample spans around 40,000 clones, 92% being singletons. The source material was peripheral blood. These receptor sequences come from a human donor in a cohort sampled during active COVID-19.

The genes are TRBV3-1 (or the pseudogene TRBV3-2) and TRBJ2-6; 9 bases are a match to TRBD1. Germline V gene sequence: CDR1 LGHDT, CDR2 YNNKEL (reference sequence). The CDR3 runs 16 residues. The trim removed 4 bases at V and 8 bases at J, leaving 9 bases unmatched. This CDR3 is CASSLQGTGKTNVLTF. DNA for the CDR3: TGTGCCAGCAGCCTACAAGGGACAGGGAAAACCAACGTCCTGACTTTC.

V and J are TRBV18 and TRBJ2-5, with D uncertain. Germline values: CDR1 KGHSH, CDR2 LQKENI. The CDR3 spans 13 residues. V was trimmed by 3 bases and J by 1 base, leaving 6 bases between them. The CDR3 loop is CASSPGIQETQYF. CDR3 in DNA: TGTGCCAGCTCACCGGGCATCCAAGAGACCCAGTACTTC.

CDR3 DNA: TGTGCCAGCAGATCTAGCGGGTCGGTTCTCCTGGGCACTGAAGCTTTCTTT. It translates to CASRSSGSVLLGTEAFF. V and J are TRBV5-4 and TRBJ1-1; D is unclear. The CDR3 length is 17 residues. Germline CDR1 SGHNT, CDR2 YYREEE (reference sequence). Trimming shortened V by 5 bases and J by 4 bases, and 24 bases separated the two germline ends.

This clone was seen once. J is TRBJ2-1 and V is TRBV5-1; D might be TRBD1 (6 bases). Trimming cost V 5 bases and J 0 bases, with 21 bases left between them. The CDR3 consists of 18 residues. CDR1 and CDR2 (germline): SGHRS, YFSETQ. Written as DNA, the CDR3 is TGCGCCAGCAGATCGGGCGAAATAGACAGGAGCTCCTACAATGAGCAGTTCTTC. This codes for CASRSGEIDRSSYNEQFF.

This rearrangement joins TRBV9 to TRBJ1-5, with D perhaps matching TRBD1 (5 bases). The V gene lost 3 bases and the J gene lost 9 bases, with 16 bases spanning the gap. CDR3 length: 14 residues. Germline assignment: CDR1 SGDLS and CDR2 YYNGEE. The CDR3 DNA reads TGTGCCAGCAGCGCGGACCAGGGTCATGGGCCCCAGCATTTT. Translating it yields CASSADQGHGPQHF. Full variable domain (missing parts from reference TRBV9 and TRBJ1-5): DSGVTQTPKHLITATGQRVTLRCSPRSGDLSVYWYQQSLDQGLQFLIQYYNGEERAKGNILERFSAQQFPDLHSELNLSSLELGDSALYFCASSADQGHGPQHFGDGTRLSIL.

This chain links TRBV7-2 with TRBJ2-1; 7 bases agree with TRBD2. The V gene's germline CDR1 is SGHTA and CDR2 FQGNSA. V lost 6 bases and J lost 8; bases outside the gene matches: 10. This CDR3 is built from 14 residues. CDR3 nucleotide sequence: TGTGCCAGCAGACTTCCCAAAGCGGGACATGAGCAGTTCTTC. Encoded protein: CASRLPKAGHEQFF.

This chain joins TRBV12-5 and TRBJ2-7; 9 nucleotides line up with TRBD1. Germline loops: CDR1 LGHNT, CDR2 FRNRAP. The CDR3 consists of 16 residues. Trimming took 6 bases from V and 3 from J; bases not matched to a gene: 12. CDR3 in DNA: TGTGCTAGTGGCATAATCCTAGGGACAGGGCTCTACGAGCAGTACTTC. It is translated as CASGIILGTGLYEQYF.

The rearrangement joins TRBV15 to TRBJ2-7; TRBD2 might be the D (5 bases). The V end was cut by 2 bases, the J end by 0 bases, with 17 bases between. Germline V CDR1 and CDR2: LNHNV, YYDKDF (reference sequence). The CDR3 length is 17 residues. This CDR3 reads CATSRSSTGWSSYEQYF. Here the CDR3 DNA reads TGTGCCACCAGCAGATCCTCGACGGGGTGGAGCTCCTACGAGCAGTACTTC. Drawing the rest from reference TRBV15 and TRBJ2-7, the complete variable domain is DAMVIQNPRYQVTQFGKPVTLSCSQTLNHNVMYWYQQKSSQAPKLLFHYYDKDFNNEADTPDNFQSRRPNTSFCFLDIRSPGLGDTAMYLCATSRSSTGWSSYEQYFGPGTRLTVT.

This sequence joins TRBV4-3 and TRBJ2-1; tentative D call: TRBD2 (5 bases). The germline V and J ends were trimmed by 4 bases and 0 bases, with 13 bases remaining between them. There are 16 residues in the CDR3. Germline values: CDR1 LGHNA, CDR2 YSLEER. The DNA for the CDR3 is TGCGCCAGCAGCCGCTCTACGGGGAGCTCCTACAATGAGCAGTTCTTC. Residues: CASSRSTGSSYNEQFF.

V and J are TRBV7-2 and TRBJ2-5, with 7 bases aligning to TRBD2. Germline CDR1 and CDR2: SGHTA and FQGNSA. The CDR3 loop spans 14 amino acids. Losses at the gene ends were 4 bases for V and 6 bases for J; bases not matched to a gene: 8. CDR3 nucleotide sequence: TGTGCCAGCAGCTCCGGGGGGACCACGAAGACCCAGTACTTC. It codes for CASSSGGTTKTQYF.

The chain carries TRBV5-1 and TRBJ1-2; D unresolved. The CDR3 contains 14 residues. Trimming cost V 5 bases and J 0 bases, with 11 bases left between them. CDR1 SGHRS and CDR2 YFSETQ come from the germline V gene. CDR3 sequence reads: CASSWEAANYGYTF. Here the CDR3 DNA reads TGCGCCAGCAGTTGGGAGGCAGCTAACTATGGCTACACCTTC.

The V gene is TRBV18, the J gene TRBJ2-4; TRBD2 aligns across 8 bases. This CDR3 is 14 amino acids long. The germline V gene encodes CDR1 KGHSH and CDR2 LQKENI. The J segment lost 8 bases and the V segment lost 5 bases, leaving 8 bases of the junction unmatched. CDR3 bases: TGTGCCAGCTCAAAACCGGGACTAGAACACATTCAGTACTTC. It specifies CASSKPGLEHIQYF.

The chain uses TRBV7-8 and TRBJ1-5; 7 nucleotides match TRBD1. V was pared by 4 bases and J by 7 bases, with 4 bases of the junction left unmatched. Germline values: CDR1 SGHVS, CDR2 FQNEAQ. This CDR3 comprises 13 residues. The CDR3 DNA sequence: TGTGCCAGCAGCTCCTACAGGGGACAGCCCCAGCATTTT. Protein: CASSSYRGQPQHF.

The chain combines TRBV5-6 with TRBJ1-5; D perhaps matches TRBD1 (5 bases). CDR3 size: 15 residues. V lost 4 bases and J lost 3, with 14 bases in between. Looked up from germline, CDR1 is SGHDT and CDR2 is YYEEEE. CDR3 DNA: TGTGCCAGCAGCCGGGAGCAGGGAATCAATCAGCCCCAGCATTTT. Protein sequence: CASSREQGINQPQHF.

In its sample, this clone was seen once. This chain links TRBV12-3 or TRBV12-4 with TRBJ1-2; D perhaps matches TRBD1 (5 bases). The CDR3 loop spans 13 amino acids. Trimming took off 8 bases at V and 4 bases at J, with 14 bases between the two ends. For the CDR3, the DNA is TGTGCCAGCCACCTCGTAGGGGCCTATGGCTACACCTTC. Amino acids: CASHLVGAYGYTF.

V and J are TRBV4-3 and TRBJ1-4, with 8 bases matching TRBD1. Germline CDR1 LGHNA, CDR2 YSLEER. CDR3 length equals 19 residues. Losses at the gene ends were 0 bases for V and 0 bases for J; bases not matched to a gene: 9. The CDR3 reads CASSQDSRQGITTNEKLFF. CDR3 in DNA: TGCGCCAGCAGCCAAGATTCTCGACAGGGGATCACAACTAATGAAAAACTGTTTTTT.

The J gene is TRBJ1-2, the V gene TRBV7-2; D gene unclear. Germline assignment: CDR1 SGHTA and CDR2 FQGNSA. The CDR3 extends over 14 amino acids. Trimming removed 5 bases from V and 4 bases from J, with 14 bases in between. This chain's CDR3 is CASSTPSRTYGYTF. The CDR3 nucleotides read TGTGCCAGCAGCACCCCGTCTAGAACCTATGGCTACACCTTC. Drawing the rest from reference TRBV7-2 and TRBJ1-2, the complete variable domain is GAGVSQSPSNKVTEKGKDVELRCDPISGHTALYWYRQSLGQGLEFLIYFQGNSAPDKSGLPSDRFSAERTGGSVSTLTIQRTQQEDSAVYLCASSTPSRTYGYTFGSGTRLTVV.

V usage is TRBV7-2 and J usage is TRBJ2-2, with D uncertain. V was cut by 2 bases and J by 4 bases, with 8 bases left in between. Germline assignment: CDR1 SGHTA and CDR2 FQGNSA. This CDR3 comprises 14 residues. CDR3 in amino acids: CASSLRVATGELFF. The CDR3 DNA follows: TGTGCCAGCAGCTTACGCGTAGCCACCGGGGAGCTGTTTTTT.

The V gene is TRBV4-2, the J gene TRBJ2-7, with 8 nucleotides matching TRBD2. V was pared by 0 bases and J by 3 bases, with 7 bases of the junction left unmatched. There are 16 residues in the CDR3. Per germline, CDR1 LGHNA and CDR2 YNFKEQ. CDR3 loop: CASSQDGLAIFYEQYF. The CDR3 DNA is TGTGCCAGCAGCCAAGATGGACTAGCCATATTCTACGAGCAGTACTTC.

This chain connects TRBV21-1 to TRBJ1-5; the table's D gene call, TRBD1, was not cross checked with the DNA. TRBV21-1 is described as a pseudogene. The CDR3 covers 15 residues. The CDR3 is CASSPRLRVCQPQHF. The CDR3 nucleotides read TGTGCCAGCAGCCCCCGACTCAGGGTTTGTCAGCCCCAGCATTTT.

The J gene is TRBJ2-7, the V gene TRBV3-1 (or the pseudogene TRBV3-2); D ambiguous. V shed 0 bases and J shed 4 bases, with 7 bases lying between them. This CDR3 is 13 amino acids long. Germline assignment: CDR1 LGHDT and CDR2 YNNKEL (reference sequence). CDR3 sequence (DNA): TGTGCCAGCAGCCAAGATGGCTTTTACGAGCAGTACTTC. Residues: CASSQDGFYEQYF.

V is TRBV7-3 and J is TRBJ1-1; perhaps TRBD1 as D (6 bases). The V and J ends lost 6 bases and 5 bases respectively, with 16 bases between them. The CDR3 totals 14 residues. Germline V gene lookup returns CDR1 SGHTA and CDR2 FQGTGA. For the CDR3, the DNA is TGTGCCAGCAGTTCCACCGGGACATCGACTGAAGCTTTCTTT. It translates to CASSSTGTSTEAFF.

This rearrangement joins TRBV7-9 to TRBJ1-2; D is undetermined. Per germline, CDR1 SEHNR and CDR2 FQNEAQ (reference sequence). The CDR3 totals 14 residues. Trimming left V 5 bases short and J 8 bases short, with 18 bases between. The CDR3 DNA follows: TGTGCCAGCAGCCCACGCTTGGCTCCCTGGGGCTACACCTTC. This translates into CASSPRLAPWGYTF. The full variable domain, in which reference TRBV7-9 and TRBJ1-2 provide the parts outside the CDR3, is DTGVSQNPRHKITKRGQNVTFRCDPISEHNRLYWYRQTLGQGPEFLTYFQNEAQLEKSRLLSDRFSAERPKGSFSTLEIQRTEQGDSAMYLCASSPRLAPWGYTFGSGTRLTVV.

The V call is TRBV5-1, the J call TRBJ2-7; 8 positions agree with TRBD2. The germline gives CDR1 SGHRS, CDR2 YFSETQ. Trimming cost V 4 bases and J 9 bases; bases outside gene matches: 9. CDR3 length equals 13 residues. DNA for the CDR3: TGCGCCAGCAGCCTACGGGAGGGTGGGGGGCAGTACTTC. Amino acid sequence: CASSLREGGGQYF.

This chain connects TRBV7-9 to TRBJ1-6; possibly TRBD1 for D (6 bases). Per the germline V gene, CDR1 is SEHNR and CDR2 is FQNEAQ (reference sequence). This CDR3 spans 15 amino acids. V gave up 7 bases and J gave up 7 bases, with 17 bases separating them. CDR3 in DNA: TGTGCCAGCACCCAAGCGGGGACAAGGAATTCACCCCTCCACTTT. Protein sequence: CASTQAGTRNSPLHF.